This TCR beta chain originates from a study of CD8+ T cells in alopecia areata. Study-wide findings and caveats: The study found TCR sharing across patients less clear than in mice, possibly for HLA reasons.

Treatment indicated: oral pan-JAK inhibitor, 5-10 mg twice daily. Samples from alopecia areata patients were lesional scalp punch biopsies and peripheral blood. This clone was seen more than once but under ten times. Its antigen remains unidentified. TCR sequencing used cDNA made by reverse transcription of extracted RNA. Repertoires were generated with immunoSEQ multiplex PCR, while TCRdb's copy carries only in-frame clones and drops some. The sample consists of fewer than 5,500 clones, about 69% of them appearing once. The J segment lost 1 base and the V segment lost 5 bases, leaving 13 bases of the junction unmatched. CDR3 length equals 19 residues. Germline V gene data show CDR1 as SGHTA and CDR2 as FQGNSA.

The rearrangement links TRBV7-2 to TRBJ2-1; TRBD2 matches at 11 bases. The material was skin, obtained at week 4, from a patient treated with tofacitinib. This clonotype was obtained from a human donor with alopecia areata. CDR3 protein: CASSPSAGLAVGSYNEQFF. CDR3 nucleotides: TGTGCCAGCAGCCCTTCGGCGGGACTAGCGGTAGGATCCTACAATGAGCAGTTCTTC.